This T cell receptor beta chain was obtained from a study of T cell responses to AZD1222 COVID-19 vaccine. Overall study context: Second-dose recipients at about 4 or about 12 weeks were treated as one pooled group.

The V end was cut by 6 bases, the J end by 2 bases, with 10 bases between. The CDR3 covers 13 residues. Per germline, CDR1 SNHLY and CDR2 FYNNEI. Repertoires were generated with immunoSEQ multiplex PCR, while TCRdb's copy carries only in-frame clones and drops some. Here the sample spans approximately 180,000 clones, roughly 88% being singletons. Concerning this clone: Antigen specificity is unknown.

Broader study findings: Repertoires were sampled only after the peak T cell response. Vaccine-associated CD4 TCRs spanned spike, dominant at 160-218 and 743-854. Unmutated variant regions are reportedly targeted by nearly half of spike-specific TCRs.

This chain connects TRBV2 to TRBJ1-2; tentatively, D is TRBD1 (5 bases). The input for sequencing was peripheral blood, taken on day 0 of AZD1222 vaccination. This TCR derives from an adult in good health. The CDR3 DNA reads TGTGCCAGCAGGGACACGTCAAACTATGGCTACACCTTC. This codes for CASRDTSNYGYTF.